This passage covers 31 T cell receptor beta chains from one sample sequenced in a study of blood T cell repertoires in COVID-19. Method: immunoSEQ multiplex PCR; TCRdb's copy keeps in-frame clones and lacks some. In the table there are nearly 80,000 clones, roughly 90% of which are singletons. The source material was peripheral blood. The source is a woman older than 75 with acute or convalescent COVID-19.

The V gene is TRBV6-5, the J gene TRBJ1-6; D is uncertain. The germline V gene encodes CDR1 MNHEY and CDR2 SVGAGI. Trimming removed 4 bases at V and 7 bases at J, with 14 bases between. CDR3 length: 15 residues. This CDR3 reads CASSSALGGNSPLHF. Written as DNA, the CDR3 is TGTGCCAGCAGTTCTGCCCTGGGAGGCAATTCACCCCTCCACTTT.

The chain joins TRBV13 to TRBJ1-3; the D is unclear. Germline V gene data show CDR1 as PRHDT and CDR2 as FYEKMQ (reference sequence). The germline V and J ends were trimmed by 4 bases and 1 base, with 5 bases remaining between them. The CDR3 extends over 13 amino acids. In DNA form, the CDR3 reads TGTGCCAGCAGCTCGAGATCTGGAAACACCATATATTTT. It codes for CASSSRSGNTIYF.

This chain joins TRBV7-8 and TRBJ1-6; D unclear. The V and J ends lost 1 base and 8 bases respectively, with 6 bases between them. The CDR3 totals 13 residues. CDR1 is SGHVS, CDR2 FQNEAQ, per germline. CDR3 in amino acids: CASSLGRDSPLHF. In DNA, the CDR3 is TGTGCCAGCAGCTTAGGTCGGGATTCACCCCTCCACTTT.

This clone was detected only once. The chain employs TRBV2 and TRBJ2-5; tentative D call: TRBD2 (6 bases). The CDR3 is 15 residues long. Germline loops: CDR1 SNHLY, CDR2 FYNNEI. V was clipped by 5 bases and J by 5 bases, with 18 bases between them. This CDR3 is CASSSRDFNGETQYF. The CDR3 DNA reads as TGTGCCAGCAGTTCTAGGGACTTCAACGGGGAGACCCAGTACTTC.

This clone has only one observation. This chain connects TRBV2 to TRBJ2-3; 13 bases match TRBD2. Germline values: CDR1 SNHLY, CDR2 FYNNEI. The CDR3 is 18 residues long. V lost 5 bases and J lost 1; bases outside the gene matches: 9. Here the CDR3 reads CASSLFGLAGDRTDTQYF. In DNA, the CDR3 is TGTGCCAGCAGTCTCTTCGGACTAGCGGGAGACCGCACAGATACGCAGTATTTT.

The chain combines TRBV10-2 with TRBJ1-2; 8 bases are a match to TRBD1. The V gene end was trimmed by 3 bases and the J gene end by 5 bases; junction bases not matched to a gene: 11. This CDR3 is built from 16 residues. Germline CDR1 WSHSY, CDR2 SAAADI. The chain's CDR3 is CASSETGTGRSYGYTF. CDR3 nucleotide sequence: TGCGCCAGCAGTGAAACGGGGACAGGAAGATCGTATGGCTACACCTTC.

The genes are TRBV7-2 and TRBJ1-4, with TRBD1 matching over 7 bases. Germline values: CDR1 SGHTA, CDR2 FQGNSA. This CDR3 is built from 16 residues. V lost 0 bases, J lost 5 bases, and 6 bases stayed unmatched. DNA for the CDR3: TGTGCCAGCAGCTTAGCGATACAGGGGAGGAATGAAAAACTGTTTTTT. Protein sequence: CASSLAIQGRNEKLFF.

The chain uses TRBV28 and TRBJ1-1; D may be TRBD1 (5 bases). The germline V gene encodes CDR1 MDHEN and CDR2 SYDVKM. With 3 bases removed from V and 3 bases from J, the gap between germline ends came to 14 bases. This CDR3 comprises 15 residues. The DNA of the CDR3 is TGTGCCAGCAGTTTTTCCCGCGGGGGAGACACTGAAGCTTTCTTT. This sequence encodes CASSFSRGGDTEAFF.

The genes are TRBV13 and TRBJ2-7; D is possibly TRBD1 (6 bases). This CDR3 spans 14 amino acids. CDR1 and CDR2 from the germline V gene are PRHDT and FYEKMQ (reference sequence). V was trimmed by 5 bases and J by 2 bases, leaving 13 bases between them. The CDR3 protein is CASSVTGQPYEQYF. As DNA, the CDR3 is TGTGCCAGCAGCGTCACGGGACAACCCTACGAGCAGTACTTC.

The chain uses TRBV9 and TRBJ1-1; D is unresolved. The germline V gene has CDR1 SGDLS and CDR2 YYNGEE. Between the trimmed V and J ends, which lost 4 bases and 5 bases, there was a span of 15 bases. This CDR3 has 14 residues. CDR3: CASSSGLAVTEAFF. Written as DNA, the CDR3 is TGTGCCAGCAGCTCGGGGTTGGCAGTAACTGAAGCTTTCTTT.

This sequence joins TRBV5-1 and TRBJ2-3, with 9 positions matching TRBD1. The CDR3 runs 15 residues. Germline CDR1 SGHRS, CDR2 YFSETQ. V gave up 2 bases and J gave up 5 bases; unmatched junction bases: 6. DNA for the CDR3: TGCGCCAGCAGCTTACAGGGGGCTTTAGGAGATACGCAGTATTTT. This encodes CASSLQGALGDTQYF.

V usage is TRBV9 and J usage is TRBJ2-7; a possible D gene is TRBD2 (5 bases). This CDR3 region has 13 residues. Germline-derived CDR1 and CDR2 are SGDLS and YYNGEE. V lost 1 base to trimming and J lost 6 bases, with 11 bases between them. This CDR3 reads CASSVYTGGEQYF. The CDR3 DNA follows: TGTGCCAGCAGCGTATATACCGGAGGCGAGCAGTACTTC.

CDR3 loop: CASRLGPEAFF. The CDR3 DNA is TGTGCCAGCAGGTTGGGGCCTGAAGCTTTCTTT. V is TRBV27 and J is TRBJ1-1; TRBD1 is a possible D gene (5 bases). Trimming took 6 bases from V and 6 from J, leaving 8 bases between them. The germline V gene encodes CDR1 MNHEY and CDR2 SMNVEV (reference sequence). This CDR3 spans 11 amino acids.

This rearrangement joins TRBV4-2 to TRBJ2-7; D is perhaps TRBD1 (6 bases). Germline V lookup: CDR1 LGHNA, CDR2 YNFKEQ. The CDR3 is 15 residues long. The germline V and J ends were trimmed by 3 bases and 6 bases, with 18 bases remaining between them. The CDR3 DNA reads TGTGCCAGCAGCCAGGACAGTGCCTGGCCTGGCGAGCAGTACTTC. Its translation: CASSQDSAWPGEQYF.

The V and J genes are TRBV5-6 and TRBJ1-4, with 7 bases matching TRBD1. Germline CDR1 is SGHDT and CDR2 is YYEEEE. With 0 bases clipped from V and 14 bases from J, the junction kept 4 bases outside the gene matches. The CDR3 sequence is 12 residues long. The DNA for the CDR3 is TGTGCCAGCAGCTTGGCGGACAGGAATCTGTTTTTT. Residues: CASSLADRNLFF. The whole variable domain, filled in from reference TRBV5-6 and TRBJ1-4, reads DAGVTQSPTHLIKTRGQQVTLRCSPKSGHDTVSWYQQALGQGPQFIFQYYEEEERQRGNFPDRFSGHQFPNYSSELNVNALLLGDSALYLCASSLADRNLFFGSGTQLSVL.

The chain employs TRBV19 and TRBJ1-4, with D possibly being TRBD1 (6 bases). Germline CDR1 and CDR2: LNHDA and SQIVND (reference sequence). The CDR3 runs to 16 residues. V gave up 7 bases and J gave up 4 bases, with 19 bases separating them. The DNA of the CDR3 is TGTGCCAGTACCCCATACCCAGGGGCGTATAATGAAAAACTGTTTTTT. As protein: CASTPYPGAYNEKLFF.

The rearrangement uses TRBV7-9 and TRBJ2-3; 7 bases match TRBD2. Germline lookup yields CDR1 SEHNR and CDR2 FQNEAQ (reference sequence). This CDR3 contains 14 residues. The V segment lost 1 base and the J segment 3 bases; nucleotides outside the gene matches: 1. DNA for the CDR3: TGTGCCAGCAGCTTAGTCGGGGGGACAGATACGCAGTATTTT. Translating gives CASSLVGGTDTQYF.

This clone is deemed medium-sized (0.01 to 0.1%). This chain connects TRBV19 to TRBJ2-3; 7 nucleotides match TRBD1. The CDR3 runs to 14 residues. The ends lost 2 bases at V and 4 bases at J; junction bases unmatched: 3. The germline V gene has CDR1 LNHDA and CDR2 SQIVND (reference sequence). As DNA, the CDR3 is TGTGCCAGTAGTATACAGGGGGTCTCAGATACGCAGTATTTT. It codes for CASSIQGVSDTQYF.

V is TRBV24-1 and J is TRBJ2-5, with TRBD2 as a possible D gene (6 bases). CDR3 size: 13 residues. CDR1 and CDR2 (germline): KGHDR, SFDVKD. Trimming shortened V by 2 bases and J by 5 bases, and 8 bases separated the two germline ends. The CDR3 protein is CATSDSGRETQYF. The CDR3 DNA is TGTGCCACCAGTGATTCTGGGAGGGAGACCCAGTACTTC.

The V gene is TRBV28, the J gene TRBJ1-1; 12 bases map to TRBD1. The germline gives CDR1 MDHEN, CDR2 SYDVKM. The CDR3 totals 14 residues. After removal of 5 bases from V and 10 bases from J, the junction contained 8 bases not matched to a gene. In DNA, the CDR3 is TGTGCCAGCAGTGGACCGGGACAGGGGGCAGGAGCTTTCTTT. This gives the protein CASSGPGQGAGAFF.

This clone showed up just once. The chain joins TRBV18 to TRBJ2-7, with TRBD1 matching over 7 bases. The V gene's germline CDR1 is KGHSH and CDR2 LQKENI. The CDR3 runs 13 residues. V was pared by 5 bases and J by 3 bases, with 4 bases of the junction left unmatched. CDR3 region: CASSSGQDYEQYF. The CDR3 region has the DNA TGTGCCAGCTCATCTGGACAGGACTACGAGCAGTACTTC.

V usage is TRBV6-6 and J usage is TRBJ1-3; tentative D call: TRBD1 (5 bases). This CDR3 comprises 16 residues. V shed 7 bases and J shed 0 bases, with 16 bases lying between them. Per the germline V gene, CDR1 is MNHNY and CDR2 is SVGAGI (reference sequence). DNA for the CDR3: TGTGCCAGCACAAGATCCGGGGGAGACTCTGGAAACACCATATATTTT. Translated: CASTRSGGDSGNTIYF.

The chain combines TRBV13 with TRBJ1-2; 9 bases fit TRBD1. Germline V lookup: CDR1 PRHDT, CDR2 FYEKMQ (reference sequence). The CDR3 runs to 14 residues. The junction had 4 bases not matched to a gene; V was cut back by 1 base and J by 7 bases. CDR3 coding DNA: TGTGCCAGCAGCTTAGACGGACAGGGGTTTGGCTACACCTTC. Translation: CASSLDGQGFGYTF.

J is TRBJ1-1 and V is TRBV5-4, with D possibly being TRBD1 (6 bases). The length of the CDR3 is 15 residues. Per the germline V gene, CDR1 is SGHNT and CDR2 is YYREEE (reference sequence). V was clipped by 2 bases and J by 1 base, with 12 bases between them. This CDR3 is CASSFGTPGNTEAFF. The CDR3, as DNA: TGTGCCAGCAGCTTCGGGACACCAGGGAACACTGAAGCTTTCTTT.

The rearrangement uses TRBV6-5 and TRBJ1-5; D may be TRBD1 (5 bases). Deletions cut 6 bases from V and 0 bases from J, with 12 bases between. Germline V gene sequence: CDR1 MNHEY, CDR2 SVGAGI. This CDR3 has 15 residues. The CDR3 nucleotides are TGTGCCAGCAGACAGACAGAAGATAGCAATCAGCCCCAGCATTTT. It is translated as CASRQTEDSNQPQHF.

The chain has TRBV6-5 and TRBJ1-2, with 9 nucleotides matching TRBD1. Germline lookup yields CDR1 MNHEY and CDR2 SVGAGI. The CDR3 covers 14 residues. Germline trimming cut 6 bases from V and 2 bases from J; bases unmatched to any gene: 4. In DNA form, the CDR3 reads TGTGCCAGCAGAGTTGGACAGGGGAACTATGGCTACACCTTC. The encoded protein is CASRVGQGNYGYTF.

This clone has a single count. This sequence joins TRBV2 and TRBJ2-6; D is ambiguous. Deletions cut 1 base from V and 4 bases from J, with 8 bases between. Per germline, CDR1 SNHLY and CDR2 FYNNEI. The CDR3 extends over 15 amino acids. The CDR3 spells CASSEGQIGANVLTF. The CDR3 nucleotides read TGTGCCAGCAGTGAAGGGCAGATCGGGGCCAACGTCCTGACTTTC.

This clone came up once. The chain recombines TRBV7-9 with TRBJ2-7, with a tentative D call TRBD2 (6 bases). This CDR3 is built from 16 residues. CDR1 and CDR2 from the germline V gene are SEHNR and FQNEAQ (reference sequence). V was trimmed by 4 bases and J by 0 bases, leaving 16 bases between them. The CDR3 DNA reads as TGTGCCAGCAGCTCCGGGTTTGGCGGGACCTCCTACGAGCAGTACTTC. Translating gives CASSSGFGGTSYEQYF.

This rearrangement joins TRBV6-2 or TRBV6-3 to TRBJ1-1; no definite D call. V was clipped by 2 bases and J by 1 base, with 8 bases between them. This CDR3 contains 14 residues. The germline CDR1 and CDR2 sequences are MNHEY and SVGEGT. The CDR3 region is CASSYIPGNTEAFF. Here the CDR3 DNA reads TGTGCCAGCAGTTACATCCCGGGGAACACTGAAGCTTTCTTT.

The chain uses TRBV6-5 and TRBJ2-2; D not certain. This CDR3 region has 14 residues. The germline V gene encodes CDR1 MNHEY and CDR2 SVGAGI. The V gene lost 7 bases and the J gene lost 0 bases, with 9 bases spanning the gap. The CDR3 DNA sequence: TGTGCCAGCACCCGACTCACGAACACCGGGGAGCTGTTTTTT. Translating it yields CASTRLTNTGELFF.

The chain combines TRBV27 with TRBJ1-2, with D possibly matching TRBD1 (6 bases). Germline V CDR1 and CDR2: MNHEY, SMNVEV (reference sequence). V lost 6 bases to trimming and J lost 4 bases, with 12 bases between them. The CDR3 loop spans 13 amino acids. Here the CDR3 DNA reads TGTGCCAGCAGACAGGGTTATAGCTATGGCTACACCTTC. It is translated as CASRQGYSYGYTF.